Below are 15 T cell receptor beta chains sequenced from a single sample in a study of metastatic and nonmetastatic thyroid tumors. All patients were treatment-naive before thyroid surgery. TCRdb redid the clone calls on the PCR reads using MiXCR. In the table there are some 18,000 clones, about 34% of which are singletons. Source material: tumor tissue. The source is a male donor with papillary thyroid cancer or a benign thyroid nodule (not recorded which). Some clones in this sample may be carry-over from other donors' samples.

This chain uses TRBV11-2 with TRBJ2-3; possibly TRBD2 for D (5 bases). CDR1 is SGHAT and CDR2 is FQNNGV in the germline V gene. This CDR3 contains 15 residues. Trimming removed 5 bases from V and 6 bases from J, with 18 bases in between. CDR3 sequence reads: CASSLVTSGMDTQYF. In nucleotides, the CDR3 is TGTGCCAGCAGCCTAGTGACGTCGGGGATGGATACGCAGTATTTT.

Details on this clone: No conserved phenylalanine or tryptophan is present at the end of the CDR3, so a read error is the likely explanation. V and J are TRBV19 and TRBJ2-3; D is unclear. The CDR3 covers 15 residues. Germline CDR1 LNHDA, CDR2 SQIVND (reference sequence). Trimming left V 5 bases short and J 0 bases short, with 12 bases between. The CDR3 reads CASSAARESTDTQYL. The CDR3, as DNA: TGTGCCAGTAGTGCGGCCCGAGAAAGCACAGATACGCAGTATCTT.

The DNA of the CDR3 is TGCAGTGTATCGCTCCATAGAGGCCCTGAAGCTTTCTTT. Protein: CSVSLHRGPEAFF. The chain joins TRBV20-1 to TRBJ1-1; D call uncertain. Germline loops: CDR1 DFQATT, CDR2 SNEGSKA (reference sequence). This CDR3 has 13 amino acids. Trimming shortened V by 7 bases and J by 6 bases, and 18 bases separated the two germline ends.

A note on this clone: One base away lies a much larger clone, so this may be a sequencing read error. The rearrangement uses TRBV5-6 and TRBJ1-1; D perhaps matches TRBD1 (6 bases). This CDR3 is 15 amino acids long. CDR1 SGHDT and CDR2 YYEEEE come from the germline V gene. V was clipped by 5 bases and J by 3 bases, with 17 bases between them. CDR3 DNA: TGTGCCAGCAGGATGCTGGGACATGGCGACACTGAAGCTTTCTTT. It specifies CASRMLGHGDTEAFF.

This clone was seen repeatedly, ten times or more. The genes are TRBV14 and TRBJ2-1; 8 bases are a match to TRBD1. In germline, CDR1 is SGHDN, CDR2 FVKESK. The V gene end was trimmed by 4 bases and the J gene end by 9 bases; junction bases not matched to a gene: 11. This CDR3 region has 15 residues. CDR3 amino acids: CASSPIGQGAGEQFF. In DNA, the CDR3 is TGTGCCAGCAGCCCGATCGGCCAGGGGGCGGGTGAGCAGTTCTTC.

This clone was observed many times. The chain couples TRBV4-1 to TRBJ2-5; D possibly corresponds to TRBD2 (6 bases). Trimming stripped 2 bases from V and 0 bases from J, with 10 bases between. The CDR3 extends over 15 amino acids. Germline V gene data show CDR1 as MGHRA and CDR2 as YSYEKL. CDR3 amino acids: CASSQQRGYQETQYF. In DNA, the CDR3 is TGCGCCAGCAGCCAACAACGGGGGTACCAAGAGACCCAGTACTTC.

This rearrangement joins TRBV24-1 to TRBJ2-2; no reliable D call. Trimming pared 6 bases from V and 1 base from J, leaving 8 bases between. CDR1 and CDR2 from the germline V gene are KGHDR and SFDVKD. CDR3 length: 14 residues. CDR3: CATSPRKNTGELFF. The CDR3 nucleotides are TGTGCCACCAGTCCGAGAAAGAACACCGGGGAGCTGTTTTTT.

The CDR3 sequence: CASSSKMGREQYF. Written as DNA, the CDR3 is TGTGCCAGCAGCTCCAAGATGGGGCGCGAGCAGTACTTC. The chain is built from TRBV5-5 and TRBJ2-7; the D gene is possibly TRBD1 (5 bases). This CDR3 comprises 13 residues. The germline CDR1 and CDR2 sequences are SGHKS and YYEKEE (reference sequence). V was pared by 3 bases and J by 6 bases, with 13 bases between.

This clone was recorded at least ten times. The chain is built from TRBV6-2 or TRBV6-3 and TRBJ2-6; D is unclear. CDR1 is MNHEY and CDR2 is SVGEGT in the germline V gene. The CDR3 totals 15 residues. Trimming took 5 bases from V and 0 from J, leaving 8 bases between them. CDR3 in DNA: TGTGCCAGCAGTCTAGTACCCTCTGGGGCCAACGTCCTGACTTTC. Translating it yields CASSLVPSGANVLTF.

The J gene is TRBJ2-5, the V gene TRBV4-2; TRBD1 aligns across 7 bases. V lost 0 bases and J lost 1; bases outside the gene matches: 8. The CDR3 is 17 residues long. From germline, CDR1 is LGHNA and CDR2 YNFKEQ. The CDR3 reads CASSQELEQGIQETQYF. The CDR3, as DNA: TGTGCCAGCAGCCAAGAGTTGGAACAGGGGATCCAAGAGACCCAGTACTTC.

The genes are TRBV2 and TRBJ1-2, with 7 bases fitting TRBD1. The germline gives CDR1 SNHLY, CDR2 FYNNEI. J was trimmed by 3 bases and V by 10 bases; bases with no gene match: 17. This CDR3 is built from 16 residues. Here the CDR3 reads CATRADRVWDDYGYTF. The CDR3 DNA follows: TGTGCCACCAGAGCCGACAGGGTGTGGGATGACTATGGCTACACCTTC.

The chain uses TRBV20-1 and TRBJ2-1; 9 bases match TRBD2. The V gene end was trimmed by 6 bases and the J gene end by 5 bases; junction bases not matched to a gene: 8. CDR1 and CDR2 from the germline V gene are DFQATT and SNEGSKA (reference sequence). The CDR3 loop spans 14 amino acids. Here the CDR3 reads CSAISGRLNNEQFF. The CDR3 region has the DNA TGCAGTGCCATTAGCGGGAGACTCAACAATGAGCAGTTCTTC.

This clone showed up many times. This rearrangement joins TRBV10-2 to TRBJ1-5; 10 nucleotides match TRBD1. V trimming: 6 bases; J trimming: 7 bases; junction bases outside the gene matches: 3. This CDR3 has 13 residues. Germline V gene sequence: CDR1 WSHSY, CDR2 SAAADI. The CDR3: CASSTGQGQPQHF. The CDR3 DNA reads as TGCGCCAGCAGCACGGGACAGGGGCAGCCCCAGCATTTT.

This clone is judged medium-sized (0.01 to 0.1%). The CDR3 loop is CASSSITSGLAKNIQYF. CDR3 in DNA: TGTGCCAGTAGTTCCATTACTAGCGGGTTAGCCAAAAACATTCAGTACTTC. The chain employs TRBV19 and TRBJ2-4; 9 bases match TRBD2. J gave up 0 bases and V 5 bases, and 8 bases lay outside the gene matches. The CDR3 has 17 residues. Germline values: CDR1 LNHDA, CDR2 SQIVND (reference sequence).

V is TRBV20-1 and J is TRBJ1-6; tentative D call: TRBD1 (5 bases). Germline V lookup: CDR1 DFQATT, CDR2 SNEGSKA (reference sequence). CDR3 size: 15 residues. Trimming left V 1 base short and J 17 bases short, with 24 bases between. The CDR3 DNA reads as TGCAGTGCTAGAGGCAGGGCCTACTATAATTCACCAATCCACTTT. This translates into CSARGRAYYNSPIHF.